Presented here are 20 T cell receptor beta chains from one specimen sequenced in a study of blood T cell repertoires in COVID-19. The table came from immunoSEQ multiplex PCR; TCRdb's copy has only in-frame clones and leaves some out. Here the sample spans a few hundred thousand clones, 70% to 90% being singletons. The specimen was PBMCs or T cells enriched from blood (not recorded which). These receptors all stem from a man aged 25 to 40 who had recovered from COVID-19.

The chain carries TRBV4-2 and TRBJ1-2; tentative D call: TRBD1 (6 bases). CDR1 LGHNA and CDR2 YNFKEQ come from the germline V gene. The CDR3 has 13 amino acids. V lost 3 bases to trimming and J lost 8 bases, with 13 bases between them. The CDR3 is CASSHLGQGGYTF. As DNA, the CDR3 is TGTGCCAGCAGCCATCTCGGGCAGGGGGGCTACACCTTC.

The chain employs TRBV29-1 and TRBJ1-1, with D possibly TRBD1 on 6 matching bases. Trimming shortened V by 7 bases and J by 6 bases, and 18 bases separated the two germline ends. Germline V lookup: CDR1 SQVTM, CDR2 ANQGSEA. The CDR3 runs to 13 residues. The CDR3 protein is CSGTGRLMPEAFF. The CDR3 DNA is TGCAGCGGTACAGGGCGGTTAATGCCTGAAGCTTTCTTT.

The chain uses TRBV6-1 and TRBJ1-6; D not certain. V lost 4 bases, J lost 5 bases, and 21 bases lay in between. CDR1 and CDR2 from the germline V gene are MNHNS and SASEGT. CDR3 length: 18 amino acids. DNA for the CDR3: TGTGCCAGCAGTGCTACACTAAAAGTTGGGTACGATAATTCACCCCTCCACTTT. Amino acid sequence: CASSATLKVGYDNSPLHF.

The chain employs TRBV5-4 and TRBJ2-3; D perhaps matches TRBD2 (5 bases). In germline, CDR1 is SGHNT, CDR2 YYREEE (reference sequence). The V gene lost 0 bases and the J gene lost 2 bases, with 7 bases spanning the gap. This CDR3 contains 14 residues. For the CDR3, the DNA is TGTGCCAGCAGCTTGGCGAGGGCCACAGATACGCAGTATTTT. Protein product: CASSLARATDTQYF.

The rearrangement joins TRBV5-4 to TRBJ1-1; D perhaps matches TRBD1 (6 bases). CDR3 length equals 15 residues. Germline V gene sequence: CDR1 SGHNT, CDR2 YYREEE (reference sequence). The V end was cut by 6 bases, the J end by 0 bases, with 15 bases between. The CDR3 region is CASTYRQDLNTEAFF. In nucleotides, the CDR3 is TGTGCCAGCACCTACAGACAGGACTTGAACACTGAAGCTTTCTTT.

V and J are TRBV7-3 and TRBJ2-2, with 11 bases matching TRBD1. J lost 7 bases, V lost 5 bases, and 9 bases had no gene match. This CDR3 region has 16 residues. The germline V gene has CDR1 SGHTA and CDR2 FQGTGA. The CDR3: CASSPGRDRGNGELFF. The DNA of the CDR3 is TGTGCCAGCAGCCCAGGACGGGACAGGGGGAACGGGGAGCTGTTTTTT.

The V call is TRBV30, the J call TRBJ1-4, with 8 bases identical to TRBD1. The CDR3 contains 15 residues. From germline, CDR1 is GTSNPN and CDR2 SVGIG (reference sequence). J lost 10 bases, V lost 4 bases, and 14 bases had no gene match. DNA for the CDR3: TGTGCCTGGACCACCAGGGACAGGTGGTCTAGAAAACTGTTTTTT. Amino acid sequence: CAWTTRDRWSRKLFF.

This clone was recorded once. The V gene is TRBV9, the J gene TRBJ1-5; D may be TRBD1 (6 bases). The germline CDR1 and CDR2 sequences are SGDLS and YYNGEE. The V gene lost 2 bases and the J gene lost 7 bases, with 16 bases spanning the gap. The CDR3 is 15 residues long. Written as DNA, the CDR3 is TGTGCCAGCAGCGTTAATGCCCAGGGGCACCAGCCCCAGCATTTT. Translated, it gives CASSVNAQGHQPQHF.

J is TRBJ2-6 and V is TRBV4-2; the D is unclear. V was trimmed by 7 bases and J by 4 bases, leaving 17 bases between them. The germline V gene encodes CDR1 LGHNA and CDR2 YNFKEQ. The CDR3 loop spans 16 amino acids. The CDR3 bases are TGTGCCAGCACTCACAGCCCTACTGTGGGGGCCAACGTCCTGACTTTC. Protein: CASTHSPTVGANVLTF.

This chain links TRBV11-2 with TRBJ2-3, with 13 bases lining up with TRBD2. This CDR3 has 18 residues. V shed 5 bases and J 5 bases; nucleotides not matched to a gene: 13. Germline-derived CDR1 and CDR2 are SGHAT and FQNNGV. This CDR3 is CASSLGYTSGGALDTQYF. The CDR3 DNA follows: TGTGCCAGCAGCCTAGGGTATACTAGCGGGGGGGCTTTAGATACGCAGTATTTT.

This chain joins TRBV10-3 and TRBJ2-7, with unresolved D. This CDR3 spans 12 amino acids. The germline V gene has CDR1 ENHRY and CDR2 SYGVKD. With 6 bases removed from V and 0 bases from J, the gap between germline ends came to 6 bases. The DNA for the CDR3 is TGTGCCATCAGCTATACCTCCTACGAGCAGTACTTC. Its protein product is CAISYTSYEQYF.

This chain connects TRBV3-1 (or the pseudogene TRBV3-2) to TRBJ1-6; D gene ambiguous. Germline values: CDR1 LGHDT, CDR2 YNNKEL (reference sequence). V lost 0 bases and J 10 bases, leaving 4 bases between the germline ends. The CDR3 runs to 12 residues. This chain's CDR3 is CASSQESSPLHF. The CDR3, as DNA: TGTGCCAGCAGCCAAGAGAGCTCACCCCTCCACTTT.

The V call is TRBV5-1, the J call TRBJ2-7, with D hard to call. The V gene lost 0 bases and the J gene lost 3 bases, with 10 bases spanning the gap. Germline V gene data show CDR1 as SGHRS and CDR2 as YFSETQ. The CDR3 has 14 residues. The CDR3 sequence is CASSLAPRGYEQYF. In DNA, the CDR3 is TGCGCCAGCAGCTTGGCCCCGCGCGGCTACGAGCAGTACTTC.

The chain joins TRBV30 to TRBJ1-6; 7 bases are shared with TRBD1. Germline CDR1 reads GTSNPN; CDR2 reads SVGIG (reference sequence). V shed 3 bases and J 6 bases; nucleotides not matched to a gene: 2. This CDR3 spans 13 amino acids. The CDR3: CAWRRQGNSPLHF. The CDR3 nucleotides read TGTGCCTGGAGACGACAGGGTAATTCACCCCTCCACTTT.

The chain joins TRBV14 to TRBJ2-7; weak D call: TRBD1 (5 bases). V lost 0 bases and J lost 2, with 8 bases in between. Germline assignment: CDR1 SGHDN and CDR2 FVKESK. The CDR3 contains 14 residues. The CDR3 loop is CASSQDGRAYEQYF. The CDR3 DNA reads as TGTGCCAGCAGCCAAGACGGCAGGGCCTACGAGCAGTACTTC.

The chain is built from TRBV5-1 and TRBJ1-6; a weak D match, TRBD1 (5 bases). Germline CDR1 is SGHRS and CDR2 is YFSETQ. V gave up 4 bases and J gave up 7 bases, with 9 bases separating them. The CDR3 runs 13 residues. This chain's CDR3 is CASSPAGNSPLHF. The CDR3 DNA is TGCGCCAGCAGCCCGGCAGGGAATTCACCCCTCCACTTT.

The rearrangement uses TRBV4-1 and TRBJ1-3; TRBD1 agrees at 8 bases. CDR3 size: 17 residues. Germline V gene lookup returns CDR1 MGHRA and CDR2 YSYEKL. Trimming took 2 bases from V and 6 from J; bases not matched to a gene: 12. The CDR3 protein is CASSQPTGVGQKNTIYF. For the CDR3, the DNA is TGCGCCAGCAGCCAACCGACAGGGGTCGGCCAAAAAAACACCATATATTTT.

The chain couples TRBV27 to TRBJ1-2; 7 nucleotides match TRBD1. With V trimmed by 2 bases and J by 3 bases, 15 bases remained unmatched. The CDR3 is made up of 18 amino acids. Germline V gives CDR1 MNHEY, CDR2 SMNVEV (reference sequence). DNA for the CDR3: TGTGCCAGCAGTTTAAAGTATCGGCAGGGGGTCTCGGACTATGGCTACACCTTC. Encoded protein: CASSLKYRQGVSDYGYTF.

The chain is built from TRBV5-4 and TRBJ2-5; tentative D call: TRBD2 (6 bases). The CDR3 has 15 amino acids. CDR1 is SGHNT, CDR2 YYREEE, per germline (reference sequence). Trimming removed 2 bases from V and 2 bases from J, with 13 bases in between. The CDR3 is CASSFVAVPQETQYF. CDR3 nucleotide sequence: TGTGCCAGCAGCTTCGTAGCGGTTCCACAAGAGACCCAGTACTTC.

This clone was detected once. The gene calls are TRBV5-1 and TRBJ2-1; 12 bases are a match to TRBD2. V lost 0 bases to trimming and J lost 7 bases; unmatched junction nucleotides: 5. CDR1 is SGHRS and CDR2 is YFSETQ in the germline V gene. CDR3 length: 16 residues. The chain's CDR3 is CASSLEVTSGGNEQFF. CDR3 DNA sequence: TGCGCCAGCAGCTTGGAGGTGACTAGCGGGGGAAATGAGCAGTTCTTC.